Below are 10 T cell receptor beta chains sequenced from a single sample in a study of T-cell reconstitution after alpha-beta-depleted transplantation in children (dated by TCRdb to about 2016). Library preparation employed PCR. The sequencing machine was an Illumina HiSeq 2500. TCR library preparation used molecular barcoding, with unique molecular identifiers applied to normalize quantification of the TCRbeta repertoire. The raw public reads went through TCRdb reprocessing: fastp at Q25, MiXCR clone calling, in-frame beta chains kept. All rows with the same CDR3 protein become a single entry with the most common DNA and genes. The sample table holds some 500,000 distinct CDR3 sequences, of which 18% were seen once. The ten largest clonotypes hold roughly 3.3% of the sample. The sequenced sample was PBMCs from the stem cell graft donor, obtained from the stem cell graft. The receptors were sampled from a human donor who donated a stem cell graft to a child with acute lymphoblastic leukemia.

The chain couples TRBV5-6 to TRBJ2-3; tentatively, D is TRBD1 (6 bases). Germline V gives CDR1 SGHDT, CDR2 YYEEEE. CDR3 length equals 14 residues. Trimming stripped 4 bases from V and 1 base from J, with 10 bases between. The CDR3 protein is CASSPEGGTDTQYF. The DNA for the CDR3 is TGTGCCAGCAGCCCCGAGGGGGGCACAGATACGCAGTATTTT.

The chain couples TRBV20-1 to TRBJ2-5, with D uncertain. The germline gives CDR1 DFQATT, CDR2 SNEGSKA (reference sequence). Deletions cut 1 base from V and 3 bases from J, with 9 bases between. The CDR3 loop spans 13 amino acids. The CDR3 nucleotides read TGCAGTGCTAGAGGCTTTCGGGAAGAGACCCAGTACTTC. The encoded protein is CSARGFREETQYF.

Ten or more counts support this clonotype. This rearrangement joins TRBV12-3 or TRBV12-4 to TRBJ1-5; D is undetermined. Deletions cut 7 bases from V and 0 bases from J, with 7 bases between. CDR3 size: 13 residues. The CDR3 is CASTEYSNQPQHF. CDR3 coding DNA: TGTGCCAGCACCGAGTATAGCAATCAGCCCCAGCATTTT.

This chain joins TRBV20-1 and TRBJ2-5; D unclear. This CDR3 contains 13 residues. The V gene's germline CDR1 is DFQATT and CDR2 SNEGSKA (reference sequence). The V gene lost 3 bases and the J gene lost 1 base, with 9 bases spanning the gap. In DNA form, the CDR3 reads TGCAGTGCTAGTTTGGCGATCCAAGAGACCCAGTACTTC. Its translation: CSASLAIQETQYF.

The chain carries TRBV7-9 and TRBJ2-2; 9 nucleotides agree with TRBD1. Germline lookup yields CDR1 SEHNR and CDR2 FQNEAQ (reference sequence). There are 15 residues in the CDR3. Trimming removed 5 bases from V and 1 base from J; junction bases left unmatched: 2. The CDR3 spells CASSPDRGNTGELFF. As DNA, the CDR3 is TGTGCCAGCAGCCCGGACAGGGGGAACACCGGGGAGCTGTTTTTT.

The chain has TRBV27 and TRBJ2-1; 8 nucleotides align to TRBD2. The V and J ends lost 2 bases and 6 bases, in that order; junction bases with no gene match: 6. This CDR3 spans 15 amino acids. From germline, CDR1 is MNHEY and CDR2 SMNVEV (reference sequence). The DNA of the CDR3 is TGTGCCAGCAGTTTAACGGGAGGGCCTTTCAATGAGCAGTTCTTC. Translation: CASSLTGGPFNEQFF.

The DNA of the CDR3 is TGTGCCAGTAGTATGGTCGACAGTTTCCCCCGGGGTGAGCAGTTCTTC. This encodes CASSMVDSFPRGEQFF. The genes are TRBV19 and TRBJ2-1; perhaps D is TRBD1 or TRBD2 (5 bases each). This CDR3 is built from 16 residues. The ends were cut back, 3 bases at V and 9 bases at J, with 21 bases in the middle. Germline V CDR1 and CDR2: LNHDA, SQIVND (reference sequence).

The sample holds many counts of this clonotype. J is TRBJ2-7 and V is TRBV27; a weak D match, TRBD2 (6 bases). Trimming removed 3 bases at V and 3 bases at J, with 9 bases between. The CDR3 spans 13 residues. The germline gives CDR1 MNHEY, CDR2 SMNVEV (reference sequence). The CDR3 sequence: CASSFGGVYEQYF. The CDR3 nucleotides read TGTGCCAGCAGTTTCGGCGGGGTCTACGAGCAGTACTTC.

The J gene is TRBJ2-1, the V gene TRBV20-1, with 7 bases identical to TRBD2. Looked up from germline, CDR1 is DFQATT and CDR2 is SNEGSKA (reference sequence). Germline trimming cut 3 bases from V and 2 bases from J; bases unmatched to any gene: 4. The CDR3 consists of 14 residues. The CDR3 region is CSASLGTTYNEQFF. The DNA for the CDR3 is TGCAGTGCTAGCCTCGGGACTACCTACAATGAGCAGTTCTTC.

The chain recombines TRBV5-1 with TRBJ2-2, with TRBD2 matching 10 bases. This CDR3 comprises 17 residues. CDR1 and CDR2 from the germline V gene are SGHRS and YFSETQ. V was clipped by 0 bases and J by 6 bases; unmatched bases: 8. DNA of the CDR3: TGCGCCAGCAGCTTGGGAGCCGGGCTAGCGGGAGCCGGGGAGCTGTTTTTT. Amino acid sequence: CASSLGAGLAGAGELFF.